The source of this T cell receptor beta chain is a study of OX40 agonist ivuxolimab in advanced cancers. Overall study: Aged 23 to 79 with a mean of approximately 60 years, they were about 83% male. Study findings and constraints: Specificity for antigen went undetermined in the expanded peripheral T cells. Some of the lowest clonal expansion was seen in partial responders at 0.1-3.0 mg/kg.

Germline CDR1 MNHNS, CDR2 SASEGT. V was shortened by 7 bases and J by 0 bases, with 13 bases between the two germline ends. The CDR3 consists of 14 residues. In the case of this clone: No antigen is known for it.

The data were produced by immunoSEQ multiplex PCR, yet TCRdb's version contains in-frame clones alone and is incomplete. Here the sample spans 82,000 or so clones, 85% to 90% being singletons. This chain connects TRBV6-1 to TRBJ2-7; no clear D gene. The source of this sequence is an adult with an advanced solid tumor such as melanoma, head and neck, liver or kidney cancer. The specimen comprised CD4+ or CD8+ T cells sorted from blood, sampled in a trial of the OX40 agonist ivuxolimab. CDR3 residues: CASKFQVDSYEQYF. In DNA form, the CDR3 reads TGTGCCAGCAAATTCCAGGTCGACTCCTACGAGCAGTACTTC.